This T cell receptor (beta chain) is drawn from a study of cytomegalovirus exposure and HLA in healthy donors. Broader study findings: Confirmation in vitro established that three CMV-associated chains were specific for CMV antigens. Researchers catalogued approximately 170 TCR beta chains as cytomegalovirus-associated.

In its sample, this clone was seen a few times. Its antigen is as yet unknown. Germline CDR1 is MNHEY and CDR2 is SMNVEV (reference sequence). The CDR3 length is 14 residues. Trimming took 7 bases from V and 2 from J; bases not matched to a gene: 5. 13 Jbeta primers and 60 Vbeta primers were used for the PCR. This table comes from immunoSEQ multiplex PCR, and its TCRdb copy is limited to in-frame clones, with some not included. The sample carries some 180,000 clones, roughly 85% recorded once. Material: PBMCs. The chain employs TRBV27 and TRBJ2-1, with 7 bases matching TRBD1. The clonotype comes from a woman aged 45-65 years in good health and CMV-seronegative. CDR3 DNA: TGTGCCAGCAAAATGCAGGGGGCCTACAATGAGCAGTTCTTC. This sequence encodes CASKMQGAYNEQFF.